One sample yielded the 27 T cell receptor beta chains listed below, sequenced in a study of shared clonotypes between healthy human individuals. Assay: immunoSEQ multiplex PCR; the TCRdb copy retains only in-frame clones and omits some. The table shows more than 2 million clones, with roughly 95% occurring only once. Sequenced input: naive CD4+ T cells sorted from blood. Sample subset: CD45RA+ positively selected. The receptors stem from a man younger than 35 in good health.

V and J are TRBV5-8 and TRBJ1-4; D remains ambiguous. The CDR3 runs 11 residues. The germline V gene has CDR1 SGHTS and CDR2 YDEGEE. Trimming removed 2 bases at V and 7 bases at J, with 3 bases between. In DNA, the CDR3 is TGTGCCAGCAGCTTTAGTGAAAAACTGTTTTTT. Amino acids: CASSFSEKLFF.

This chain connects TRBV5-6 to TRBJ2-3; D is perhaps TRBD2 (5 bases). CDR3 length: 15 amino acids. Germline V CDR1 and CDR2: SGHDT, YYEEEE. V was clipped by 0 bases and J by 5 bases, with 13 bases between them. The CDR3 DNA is TGTGCCAGCAGCTTGGGAGTGGGAGAAAGAGATACGCAGTATTTT. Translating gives CASSLGVGERDTQYF. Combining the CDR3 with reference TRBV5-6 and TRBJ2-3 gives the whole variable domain DAGVTQSPTHLIKTRGQQVTLRCSPKSGHDTVSWYQQALGQGPQFIFQYYEEEERQRGNFPDRFSGHQFPNYSSELNVNALLLGDSALYLCASSLGVGERDTQYFGPGTRLTVL.

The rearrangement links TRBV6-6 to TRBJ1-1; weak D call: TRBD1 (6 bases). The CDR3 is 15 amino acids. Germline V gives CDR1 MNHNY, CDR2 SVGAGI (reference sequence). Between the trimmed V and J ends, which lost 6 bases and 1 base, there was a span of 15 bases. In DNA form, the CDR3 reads TGTGCCAGCAGACCGACACAGGGAGGGAACACTGAAGCTTTCTTT. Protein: CASRPTQGGNTEAFF.

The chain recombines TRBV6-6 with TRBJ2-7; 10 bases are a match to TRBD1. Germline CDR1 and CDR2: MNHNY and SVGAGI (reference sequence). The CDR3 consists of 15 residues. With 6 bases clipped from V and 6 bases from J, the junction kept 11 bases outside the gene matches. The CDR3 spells CASRTNRDRGGEQYF. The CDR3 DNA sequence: TGTGCCAGCAGAACGAACCGGGACAGGGGAGGCGAGCAGTACTTC.

The CDR3 reads CASSLYRYTQYF. CDR3 DNA sequence: TGTGCCAGCAGTTTATATCGTTATACGCAGTATTTT. The chain links TRBV28 to TRBJ2-3; D is undetermined. In germline, CDR1 is MDHEN, CDR2 SYDVKM. V was shortened by 1 base and J by 7 bases, with 6 bases between the two germline ends. CDR3 size: 12 residues.

The CDR3 DNA reads as TGTGCCAGCAGTTACGAGGGGGCGCGGGAAAAACTGTTTTTT. Its translation is CASSYEGAREKLFF. This chain uses TRBV6-6 with TRBJ1-4; the match to TRBD1 covers 7 bases. After removal of 2 bases from V and 8 bases from J, the junction contained 5 bases not matched to a gene. The CDR3 spans 14 residues. Germline CDR1 is MNHNY and CDR2 is SVGAGI (reference sequence).

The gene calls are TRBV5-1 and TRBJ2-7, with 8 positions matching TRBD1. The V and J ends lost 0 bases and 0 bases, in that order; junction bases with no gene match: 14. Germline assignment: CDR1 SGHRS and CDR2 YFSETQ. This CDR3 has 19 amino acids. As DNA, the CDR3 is TGCGCCAGCAGCTTGGGGACAGGGATACGTGACTCAAGCTCCTACGAGCAGTACTTC. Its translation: CASSLGTGIRDSSSYEQYF.

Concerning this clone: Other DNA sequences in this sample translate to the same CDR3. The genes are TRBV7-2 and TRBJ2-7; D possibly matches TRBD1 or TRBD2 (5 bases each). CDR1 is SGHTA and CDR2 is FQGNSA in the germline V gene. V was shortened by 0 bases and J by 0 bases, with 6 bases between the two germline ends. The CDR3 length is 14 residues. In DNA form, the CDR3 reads TGTGCCAGCAGCTTAGCGAGGGGCTCCTACGAGCAGTACTTC. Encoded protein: CASSLARGSYEQYF.

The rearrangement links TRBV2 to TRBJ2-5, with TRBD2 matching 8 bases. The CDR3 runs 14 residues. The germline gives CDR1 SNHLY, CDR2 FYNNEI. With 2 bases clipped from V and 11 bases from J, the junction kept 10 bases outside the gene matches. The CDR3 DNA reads TGTGCCAGCAGTGAATGGGCGGGAGCGGGGGAGCAGTACTTC. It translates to CASSEWAGAGEQYF.

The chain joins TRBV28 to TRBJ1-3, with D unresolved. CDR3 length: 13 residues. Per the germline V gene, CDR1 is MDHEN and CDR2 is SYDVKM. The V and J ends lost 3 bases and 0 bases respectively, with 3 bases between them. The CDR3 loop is CASSFTSGNTIYF. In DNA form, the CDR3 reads TGTGCCAGCAGTTTCACCTCTGGAAACACCATATATTTT.

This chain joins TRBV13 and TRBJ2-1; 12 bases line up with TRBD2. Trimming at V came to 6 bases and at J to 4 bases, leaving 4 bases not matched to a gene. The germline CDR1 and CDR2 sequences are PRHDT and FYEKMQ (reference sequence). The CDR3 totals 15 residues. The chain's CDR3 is CASSRTSGKYNEQFF. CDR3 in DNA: TGTGCCAGCAGTCGGACTAGCGGGAAGTACAATGAGCAGTTCTTC.

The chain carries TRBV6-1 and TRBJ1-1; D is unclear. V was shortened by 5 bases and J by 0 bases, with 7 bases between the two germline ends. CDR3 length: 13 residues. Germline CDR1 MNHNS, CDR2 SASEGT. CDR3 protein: CASSLLMNTEAFF. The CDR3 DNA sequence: TGTGCCAGCAGTCTTCTTATGAACACTGAAGCTTTCTTT.

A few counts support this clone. CDR3 DNA: TGCGCCAGCAGAGGCACAGGGGGCGACTATGGCTACACCTTC. This sequence encodes CASRGTGGDYGYTF. The chain is built from TRBV10-2 and TRBJ1-2; 9 bases line up with TRBD1. This CDR3 contains 14 residues. Unmatched junction bases numbered 5, after V lost 6 bases and J lost 3 bases. Germline V lookup: CDR1 WSHSY, CDR2 SAAADI.

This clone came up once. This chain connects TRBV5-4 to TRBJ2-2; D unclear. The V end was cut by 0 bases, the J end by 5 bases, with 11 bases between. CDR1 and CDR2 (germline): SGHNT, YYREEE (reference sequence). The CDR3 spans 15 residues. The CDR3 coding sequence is TGTGCCAGCAGCTTGGGATTGTTGGGAACCGGGGAGCTGTTTTTT. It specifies CASSLGLLGTGELFF.

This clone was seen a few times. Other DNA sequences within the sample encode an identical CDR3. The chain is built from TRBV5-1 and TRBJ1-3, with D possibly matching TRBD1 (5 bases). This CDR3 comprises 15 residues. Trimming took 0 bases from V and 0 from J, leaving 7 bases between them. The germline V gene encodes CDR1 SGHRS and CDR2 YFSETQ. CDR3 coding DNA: TGCGCCAGCAGCTTGGCGGGGGGCTCTGGAAACACCATATATTTT. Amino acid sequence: CASSLAGGSGNTIYF.

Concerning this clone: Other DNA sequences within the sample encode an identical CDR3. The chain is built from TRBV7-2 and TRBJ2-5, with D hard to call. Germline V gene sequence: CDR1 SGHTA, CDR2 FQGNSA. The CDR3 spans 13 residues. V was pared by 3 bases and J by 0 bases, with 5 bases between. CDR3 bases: TGTGCCAGCAGCTTGAGTTACCAAGAGACCCAGTACTTC. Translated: CASSLSYQETQYF.

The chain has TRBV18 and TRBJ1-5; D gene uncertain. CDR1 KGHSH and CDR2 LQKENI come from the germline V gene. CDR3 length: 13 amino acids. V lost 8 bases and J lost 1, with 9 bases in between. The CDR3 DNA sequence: TGTGCCAGCGCACGGGGAAGCAATCAGCCCCAGCATTTT. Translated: CASARGSNQPQHF. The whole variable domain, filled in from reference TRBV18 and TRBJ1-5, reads NAGVMQNPRHLVRRRGQEARLRCSPMKGHSHVYWYRQLPEEGLKFMVYLQKENIIDESGMPKERFSAEFPKEGPSILRIQQVVRGDSAAYFCASARGSNQPQHFGDGTRLSIL.

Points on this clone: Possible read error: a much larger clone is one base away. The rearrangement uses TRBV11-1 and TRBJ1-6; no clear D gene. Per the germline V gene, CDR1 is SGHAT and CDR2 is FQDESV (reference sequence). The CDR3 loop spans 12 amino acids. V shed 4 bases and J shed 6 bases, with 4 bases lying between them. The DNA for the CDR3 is TGTGCCAGCAGCTACCTTAATTCACCCCTCCACTTT. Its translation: CASSYLNSPLHF.

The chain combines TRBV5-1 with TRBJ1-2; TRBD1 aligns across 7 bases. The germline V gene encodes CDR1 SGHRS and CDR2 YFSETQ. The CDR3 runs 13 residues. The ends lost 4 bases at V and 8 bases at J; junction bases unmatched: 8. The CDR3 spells CASSQTGMRGYTF. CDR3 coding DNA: TGCGCCAGCAGCCAGACAGGGATGCGAGGCTACACCTTC.

This CDR3 is CASRSLGQGKGYDQETQYF. Written as DNA, the CDR3 is TGTGCCAGCAGATCTCTGGGACAGGGGAAAGGATACGACCAAGAGACCCAGTACTTC. This rearrangement joins TRBV7-8 to TRBJ2-5; TRBD1 matches 10 bases. This CDR3 is 19 amino acids long. Germline loops: CDR1 SGHVS, CDR2 FQNEAQ. With V trimmed by 6 bases and J by 0 bases, 16 bases remained unmatched.

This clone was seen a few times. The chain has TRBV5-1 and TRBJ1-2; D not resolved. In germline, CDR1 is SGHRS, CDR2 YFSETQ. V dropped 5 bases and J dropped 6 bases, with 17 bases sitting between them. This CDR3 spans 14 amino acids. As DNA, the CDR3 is TGCGCCAGCAGTGAGTACAGCCTCTTCGATGGCTACACCTTC. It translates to CASSEYSLFDGYTF.

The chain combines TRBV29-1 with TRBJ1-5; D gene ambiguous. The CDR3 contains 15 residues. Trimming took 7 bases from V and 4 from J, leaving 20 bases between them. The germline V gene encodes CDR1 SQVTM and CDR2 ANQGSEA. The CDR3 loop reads CSALRGLFLNQPQHF. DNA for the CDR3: TGCAGCGCCCTACGAGGGCTATTCCTTAATCAGCCCCAGCATTTT.

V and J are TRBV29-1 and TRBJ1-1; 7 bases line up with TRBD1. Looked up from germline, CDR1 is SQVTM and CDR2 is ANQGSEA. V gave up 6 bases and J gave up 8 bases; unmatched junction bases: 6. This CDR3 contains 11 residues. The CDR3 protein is CSVTGVAEAFF. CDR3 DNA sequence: TGCAGCGTAACAGGGGTGGCAGAAGCTTTCTTT.

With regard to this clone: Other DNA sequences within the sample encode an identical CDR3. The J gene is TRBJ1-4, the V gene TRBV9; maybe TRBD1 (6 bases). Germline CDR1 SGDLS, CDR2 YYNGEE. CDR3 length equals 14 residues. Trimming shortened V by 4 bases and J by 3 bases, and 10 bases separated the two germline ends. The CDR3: CASSRGQSNEKLFF. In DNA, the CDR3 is TGTGCCAGCAGCCGGGGACAATCTAATGAAAAACTGTTTTTT. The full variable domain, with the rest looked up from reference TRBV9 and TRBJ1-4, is DSGVTQTPKHLITATGQRVTLRCSPRSGDLSVYWYQQSLDQGLQFLIQYYNGEERAKGNILERFSAQQFPDLHSELNLSSLELGDSALYFCASSRGQSNEKLFFGSGTQLSVL.

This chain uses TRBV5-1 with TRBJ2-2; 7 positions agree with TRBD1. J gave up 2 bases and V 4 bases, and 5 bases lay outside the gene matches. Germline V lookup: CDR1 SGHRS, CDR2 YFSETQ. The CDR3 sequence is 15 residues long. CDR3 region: CASSLRDSNTGELFF. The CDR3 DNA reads TGCGCCAGCAGCCTCCGGGACAGCAACACCGGGGAGCTGTTTTTT.

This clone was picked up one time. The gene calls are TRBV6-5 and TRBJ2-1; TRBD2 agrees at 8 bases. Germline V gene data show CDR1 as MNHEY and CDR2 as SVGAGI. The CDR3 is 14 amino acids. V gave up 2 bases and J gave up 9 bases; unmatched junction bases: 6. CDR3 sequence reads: CASSYKREYGEQFF. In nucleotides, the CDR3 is TGTGCCAGCAGTTACAAGCGGGAGTATGGTGAGCAGTTCTTC.

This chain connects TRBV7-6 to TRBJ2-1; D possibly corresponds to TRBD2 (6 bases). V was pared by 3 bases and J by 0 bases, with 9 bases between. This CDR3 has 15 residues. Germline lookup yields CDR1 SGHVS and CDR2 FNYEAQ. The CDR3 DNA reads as TGTGCCAGCAGCTTTCCGGGAGTCTCCTACAATGAGCAGTTCTTC. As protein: CASSFPGVSYNEQFF. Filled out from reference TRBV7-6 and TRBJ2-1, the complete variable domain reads GAGVSQSPRYKVTKRGQDVALRCDPISGHVSLYWYRQALGQGPEFLTYFNYEAQQDKSGLPNDRFSAERPEGSISTLTIQRTEQRDSAMYRCASSFPGVSYNEQFFGPGTRLTVL.